This T cell receptor (beta chain) was recovered during a study of beta chain features in type 1 diabetes (dated by TCRdb to the late 2010s). Background on the whole study: Mean age, gender distribution, total cell number and subset yield did not differ between patients and healthy donors. A total of 90 million to 140 million sorted cells were examined across all samples, and RNA yield correlated strongly with the number of cells per subset. In the study, recently diagnosed type 1 diabetes patients and matched healthy donors were compared on the TCRB repertoires of their sorted circulating CD4+ T cell subsets. Naive and central memory subsets were obtained from all 30 or so donors, but regulatory and stem cell-like memory subsets were isolated from only 8 patients and roughly eight healthy donors. The research as a whole found: Sequencing cDNA rather than genomic DNA could over-represent highly expressing activated cells, although activation and CD3 levels did not differ between groups. Naive, central memory and regulatory TCRB repertoires appeared more similar among patients than among healthy donors. Shorter templates might have been favored by PCR, but patient and control samples were amplified and corrected together, so both groups would have been affected equally by any skew. Fewer insertions and more nucleotide deletions at VDJ recombination sites were observed in patients with type 1 diabetes, implying thymic rearrangement abnormalities. A moderate but significant shortening of TCRB CDR3 length was observed in type 1 diabetes patients in all four CD4+ subsets. HLA sub-analyses involved small numbers of individuals, so any influence of HLA type on TCRB rearrangement remained unresolved.

All of the isolated RNA was reverse transcribed with the High Capacity cDNA Reverse Transcription Kit, so expressed TCRB transcripts were sequenced. Deep immunoSEQ sequencing was performed on naive, central memory and regulatory T cell samples, with an average of approximately 4 million total reads per sample. Sorted cells were lysed in RLT buffer and RNA was extracted with DNase-treated RNeasy Micro or Mini kits, depending on cell number. To prevent cross-contamination, every cell subset was processed on its own, while patient and healthy donor samples were processed together. The immunoSEQ multiplex PCR was used to amplify TCRB sequences from cDNA, yielding 87-bp fragments that span the CDR3 region. The amplicons were sequenced using the Illumina HiSeq platform. As for how the authors treated the data: PCR bias was computationally corrected using synthetic template baselines, reads within Hamming distance 2 were collapsed, and singletons that could not be merged were discarded. Reads were aligned against IMGT to assign V, D and J genes, CDR3 length and insertions or deletions at six rearrangement sites. Within each subset, clonotype counts were normalized to sorted cell number, after which true diversity and Gini coefficients were computed with the tcR R package. Repertoire sharing was quantified using the overlap coefficient calculated on TCRB nucleotide sequences. Out-of-frame TCRB sequences from naive cells were analyzed to stand in for the pre-selection repertoire. TCRdb took over this immuneACCESS table, retaining in-frame rearrangements with V and J assigned. Such tables are incomplete; in checked studies, under half of the missing clones stem from an unresolved V gene, and the remainder is unexplained. Clone size and the V and J calls come from that table; the DNA yielded D and trimming. The sample table lists under 800,000 clones, roughly a sixth of them with a count of one. Under 0.095% of the sample is in the top ten clones.

For this clone: Its cognate antigen has yet to be identified. Base qualities are missing; no much larger clone stands one base away. The sample has other DNA sequences that encode this CDR3 too.

Each donor gave one peripheral blood draw, roughly 120 mL on average, collected into heparinised tubes. Naive, central memory, regulatory and stem cell-like memory CD4+ T cells were sorted on a BD FACSAria II using a panel including CD45RO, CCR7, CD25, CD127, CD95 and CD27. A purity above 98% was achieved for all sorted populations. PBMCs were isolated right away by Lymphoprep density gradient centrifugation and were stained directly, without culture. Samples were stained and sorted in pairs, with one healthy donor and one patient per experiment, so that batch effects were minimized. From its cysteine to its phenylalanine, the CDR3 spans 11 amino acids. Only CDR3 DNA remains: 33 bases, in frame from the first base. The trim is 2 bases for V and 5 bases for J, with a gap of 3 bases between the germline ends. The germline V gene encodes CDR1 SEHNR and CDR2 FQNEAQ (reference sequence).

What was sequenced was naive CD4+ T cells from blood. The cell subset or site label here, explained by the study, means: true naive CD4+ T cells. This sequence was found in a man between 18 and 29 years old in good health. The sequence links TRBV7-9 to TRBJ1-1; the D gene is not confidently resolved. The encoded CDR3 is CASSLRTEAFF. The nucleotide sequence is TGTGCCAGCAGCTTAAGGACTGAAGCTTTCTTT.